These 16 T cell receptor beta chains came from one sample sequenced in a study of shared clonotypes between healthy human individuals (TCRdb year 2020). CD8 naive samples were CD45RO-negative cells positively selected for CCR7, giving a CD45RA+CCR7+ population that excluded TemRA cells. Library preparation was by the immunoSEQ multiplex PCR assay. Not all clones reach the TCRdb copy of this immuneACCESS table, which keeps in-frame sequences only. Checked studies attribute under half of the gap to unresolved V genes and leave the rest unexplained. Across this sample there are about 1,800,000 clones, with roughly 94% seen only once. The ten largest clones add up to 1.2% of the sample. Sequencing used naive CD8+ T cells sorted from blood. Explained via the paper, the cell subset or site label denotes: CD45RA+CCR7+. The receptors stem from a man younger than 30 in good health.

The rearrangement links TRBV11-3 to TRBJ2-1, with D possibly TRBD1 on 6 matching bases. The CDR3 totals 13 residues. Trimming cost V 5 bases and J 4 bases, with 9 bases left between them. CDR1 is SGHNT, CDR2 YENEEA, per germline. In DNA, the CDR3 is TGTGCCAGCAGCGAGGACAGTTACAATGAGCAGTTCTTC. Protein: CASSEDSYNEQFF. The full variable domain, completed using reference TRBV11-3 and TRBJ2-1, is EAGVVQSPRYKIIEKKQPVAFWCNPISGHNTLYWYLQNLGQGPELLIRYENEEAVDDSQLPKDRFSAERLKGVDSTLKIQPAELGDSAVYLCASSEDSYNEQFFGPGTRLTVL.

This sequence joins TRBV5-1 and TRBJ2-2; 7 positions match TRBD2. V dropped 1 base and J dropped 3; count of bases not matched to a gene: 6. The CDR3 consists of 16 residues. CDR1 is SGHRS, CDR2 YFSETQ, per germline. CDR3 sequence: CASSLQASGDTGELFF. The CDR3 DNA reads as TGCGCCAGCAGCTTGCAGGCTAGCGGAGACACCGGGGAGCTGTTTTTT.

This clone occurred once. The genes are TRBV19 and TRBJ2-3, with 12 nucleotides matching TRBD2. CDR1 and CDR2 from the germline V gene are LNHDA and SQIVND (reference sequence). This CDR3 has 16 amino acids. The J segment lost 0 bases and the V segment lost 4 bases, leaving 2 bases of the junction unmatched. CDR3 nucleotide sequence: TGTGCCAGTAGTACCGGACTAGCGGGAAGCACAGATACGCAGTATTTT. It specifies CASSTGLAGSTDTQYF.

This clone was found once. The chain couples TRBV6-6 to TRBJ2-7; tentative D call: TRBD1 (6 bases). This CDR3 comprises 14 residues. Germline-derived CDR1 and CDR2 are MNHNY and SVGAGI (reference sequence). V dropped 4 bases and J dropped 5 bases, with 15 bases sitting between them. The CDR3 DNA reads as TGTGCCAGCAGTTCCCGAACAGGGTGGGACGAGCAGTACTTC. Translated: CASSSRTGWDEQYF.

About this clone itself: The junction differs from germline at one of its ends, possibly a read error. The chain links TRBV7-9 to TRBJ2-1, with D unresolved. The CDR3 is 12 residues long. Germline CDR1 reads SEHNR; CDR2 reads FQNEAQ (reference sequence). This chain's CDR3 is CASSLAYNGQFF. The CDR3, as DNA: TGTGCCAGCAGCTTAGCCTACAATGGGCAGTTCTTC.

V is TRBV6-5 and J is TRBJ2-7; 9 nucleotides match TRBD2. The CDR3 has 14 residues. With 6 bases clipped from V and 5 bases from J, the junction kept 8 bases outside the gene matches. In germline, CDR1 is MNHEY, CDR2 SVGAGI. The CDR3 protein is CASSLSGSLDEQYF. The CDR3, as DNA: TGTGCCAGCAGCCTTAGCGGGAGCTTGGACGAGCAGTACTTC.

The gene calls are TRBV11-2 and TRBJ2-7, with 8 bases identical to TRBD2. Germline V lookup: CDR1 SGHAT, CDR2 FQNNGV. The CDR3 extends over 15 amino acids. V lost 2 bases, J lost 3 bases, and 6 bases stayed unmatched. The CDR3 spells CASSLKVREGYEQYF. The CDR3 bases are TGTGCCAGCAGCTTAAAGGTCCGGGAGGGCTACGAGCAGTACTTC. The full variable domain, its missing parts supplied by reference TRBV11-2 and TRBJ2-7, is EAGVAQSPRYKIIEKRQSVAFWCNPISGHATLYWYQQILGQGPKLLIQFQNNGVVDDSQLPKDRFSAERLKGVDSTLKIQPAKLEDSAVYLCASSLKVREGYEQYFGPGTRLTVT.

This chain links TRBV10-3 with TRBJ2-3; TRBD1 aligns across 7 bases. Trimming removed 10 bases from V and 4 bases from J; junction bases left unmatched: 5. CDR1 and CDR2 (germline): ENHRY, SYGVKD. This CDR3 has 12 amino acids. CDR3 amino acids: CANQGDSDTQYF. DNA for the CDR3: TGTGCCAACCAGGGGGATTCAGATACGCAGTATTTT.

The V call is TRBV2, the J call TRBJ2-5, with TRBD2 matching 11 bases. The J call may be faulty, since TRBJ2-7 better matches the DNA end. The CDR3 is 15 residues long. Germline CDR1 SNHLY, CDR2 FYNNEI. CDR3 coding DNA: TGTGCCAGCAGCCCCGATAGCGGGGGGGCCTACGAGCAGTACTTC. Its translation: CASSPDSGGAYEQYF.

The chain employs TRBV19 and TRBJ1-1; D is possibly TRBD1 (6 bases). This CDR3 spans 13 amino acids. Per germline, CDR1 LNHDA and CDR2 SQIVND (reference sequence). Trimming left V 6 bases short and J 6 bases short, with 14 bases between. CDR3 DNA sequence: TGTGCCAGTAGCCTTAGGGGGACACCTGAAGCTTTCTTT. Its protein is CASSLRGTPEAFF.

The table lists this clone with a count of one. The J gene is TRBJ1-2, the V gene TRBV6-1, with 7 bases fitting TRBD1. Trimming removed 4 bases from V and 5 bases from J; junction bases left unmatched: 10. The CDR3 is 15 amino acids. Germline loops: CDR1 MNHNS, CDR2 SASEGT. The CDR3 coding sequence is TGTGCCAGCAGTGCAGGACAGGTCGTGGAGTATGGCTACACCTTC. Encoded protein: CASSAGQVVEYGYTF.

The chain has TRBV28 and TRBJ1-6; 7 nucleotides match TRBD1. The ends lost 5 bases at V and 0 bases at J; junction bases unmatched: 7. Germline CDR1 reads MDHEN; CDR2 reads SYDVKM. The CDR3 length is 17 residues. The CDR3 reads CASSPGQASSYNSPLHF. CDR3 in DNA: TGTGCCAGCAGTCCCGGACAGGCTAGCTCCTATAATTCACCCCTCCACTTT. Variable domain in full (rest from reference TRBV28 and TRBJ1-6): DVKVTQSSRYLVKRTGEKVFLECVQDMDHENMFWYRQDPGLGLRLIYFSYDVKMKEKGDIPEGYSVSREKKERFSLILESASTNQTSMYLCASSPGQASSYNSPLHFGNGTRLTVT.

Concerning this clone: Other DNA sequences in the same sample also yield this CDR3. The chain uses TRBV9 and TRBJ2-3; D gene uncertain. The germline V gene has CDR1 SGDLS and CDR2 YYNGEE. The CDR3 runs 12 residues. V gave up 3 bases and J gave up 2 bases, with 4 bases separating them. The CDR3 is CASSANTDTQYF. In DNA form, the CDR3 reads TGTGCCAGCAGCGCCAACACAGATACGCAGTATTTT.

On this clone: This sample includes further DNA sequences coding for the same CDR3. The chain recombines TRBV6-5 with TRBJ2-2; 7 positions match TRBD2. The CDR3 is 16 amino acids. V dropped 3 bases and J dropped 3; count of bases not matched to a gene: 7. Germline V lookup: CDR1 MNHEY, CDR2 SVGAGI. CDR3 DNA: TGTGCCAGCAGTTATAGCAGCGGGGAGTACACCGGGGAGCTGTTTTTT. It specifies CASSYSSGEYTGELFF.

This chain uses TRBV10-3 with TRBJ2-7; no reliable D call. The ends were cut back, 1 base at V and 5 bases at J, with 12 bases in the middle. Germline-derived CDR1 and CDR2 are ENHRY and SYGVKD. This CDR3 is built from 14 residues. The CDR3 here is CAISEYIGRDEQYF. In nucleotides, the CDR3 is TGTGCCATCAGTGAGTATATAGGGCGCGACGAGCAGTACTTC.

The chain uses TRBV7-2 and TRBJ2-1; the D gene is possibly TRBD2 (6 bases). This CDR3 region has 16 residues. Trimming shortened V by 2 bases and J by 13 bases, and 24 bases separated the two germline ends. The germline V gene encodes CDR1 SGHTA and CDR2 FQGNSA. The CDR3: CASSLFGRDQTRPQFF. The CDR3 nucleotides are TGTGCCAGCAGCTTATTTGGGCGGGATCAAACGCGCCCCCAGTTCTTC.